This T cell receptor (beta chain) was observed in a study of early stage breast cancer tumors. Each sample had two DNA replicates, about 0.52 ug blood or around 1.5 ug tissue. TCRdb keeps only in-frame clones here, not all; method: immunoSEQ multiplex PCR. The sample comprises roughly 1,500 clones, roughly 80% of which are singletons, and approximately 8% rests with the top ten. The CDR3 consists of 16 residues. V shed 0 bases and J shed 0 bases, with 9 bases lying between them. Germline V gene lookup returns CDR1 LGHNA and CDR2 YNFKEQ. This clone came up once. The receptor's source is a person aged 65-85 years with breast cancer. The rearrangement joins TRBV4-2 to TRBJ1-5; D may be TRBD1 (5 bases). The sample consisted of normal breast tissue next to the tumor. The CDR3 is CASSQDREYSNQPQHF. In DNA form, the CDR3 reads TGTGCCAGCAGCCAAGACAGGGAATATAGCAATCAGCCCCAGCATTTT.